Below, 10 T cell receptor beta chains from the same sample are listed, as sequenced in a study of OX40 agonist ivuxolimab in advanced cancers. Measured with immunoSEQ multiplex PCR; TCRdb has only the in-frame clones, and not every one. The sample lists about 59,000 clones, about 94% occurring once. Specimen: CD4+ or CD8+ T cells sorted from blood, collected in a trial of the OX40 agonist ivuxolimab. These receptors all come from an adult with an advanced solid tumor such as melanoma, head and neck, liver or kidney cancer.

This chain connects TRBV7-9 to TRBJ2-7, with a weak D call TRBD1 (5 bases). Germline V gene data show CDR1 as SEHNR and CDR2 as FQNEAQ (reference sequence). V shed 3 bases and J shed 0 bases, with 12 bases lying between them. The CDR3 runs 15 residues. The CDR3, as DNA: TGTGCCAGCAGCTTGGGGCCTCGACTCTCCTACGAGCAGTACTTC. It is translated as CASSLGPRLSYEQYF.

The chain recombines TRBV6-6 with TRBJ1-1, with D possibly matching TRBD1 (5 bases). Trimming cost V 5 bases and J 2 bases, with 15 bases left between them. In germline, CDR1 is MNHNY, CDR2 SVGAGI (reference sequence). CDR3 length: 15 residues. In DNA form, the CDR3 reads TGTGCCAGCAGTCGGGACGGCCTACCAAACACTGAAGCTTTCTTT. Protein product: CASSRDGLPNTEAFF.

This sequence joins TRBV7-8 and TRBJ2-7; D ambiguous. CDR1 is SGHVS, CDR2 FQNEAQ, per germline. The CDR3 consists of 12 residues. With 4 bases removed from V and 2 bases from J, the gap between germline ends came to 6 bases. This chain's CDR3 is CASSSKAYEQYF. The CDR3 nucleotides read TGTGCCAGCAGCTCCAAGGCCTACGAGCAGTACTTC.

V is TRBV27 and J is TRBJ2-7; TRBD2 aligns across 11 bases. The junction had 7 bases not matched to a gene; V was cut back by 6 bases and J by 3 bases. This CDR3 spans 15 amino acids. Germline V lookup: CDR1 MNHEY, CDR2 SMNVEV (reference sequence). CDR3 sequence reads: CASRRGLAVFYEQYF. Here the CDR3 DNA reads TGTGCCAGCAGAAGGGGACTAGCGGTTTTCTACGAGCAGTACTTC.

The V and J genes are TRBV13 and TRBJ2-1; 12 bases are a match to TRBD2. CDR1 PRHDT and CDR2 FYEKMQ come from the germline V gene (reference sequence). This CDR3 is built from 15 residues. J lost 6 bases, V lost 4 bases, and 4 bases had no gene match. The CDR3 loop is CASSSATSGSNEQFF. CDR3 bases: TGTGCCAGCAGCTCCGCGACTAGCGGGAGCAATGAGCAGTTCTTC.

V and J are TRBV7-8 and TRBJ1-1; a possible D gene is TRBD1 (6 bases). Germline V lookup: CDR1 SGHVS, CDR2 FQNEAQ. The CDR3 runs to 18 residues. V lost 0 bases and J lost 2, with 19 bases in between. The CDR3 spells CASSLAFGDNLLNTEAFF. In nucleotides, the CDR3 is TGTGCCAGCAGCTTAGCATTCGGGGACAACCTATTAAACACTGAAGCTTTCTTT.

The rearrangement links TRBV5-1 to TRBJ2-5, with 13 bases lining up with TRBD2. The DNA matches TRBJ2-7 better at its end, which makes the J call doubtful. This CDR3 has 15 residues. Germline CDR1 reads SGHRS; CDR2 reads YFSETQ. In nucleotides, the CDR3 is TGCGCCAGCAGCGTGGGGACTAGCGGGACCTACGAGCAGTACTTC. Translating it yields CASSVGTSGTYEQYF.

The chain carries TRBV13 and TRBJ2-7; 8 nucleotides line up with TRBD2. This CDR3 has 13 amino acids. Trimming removed 3 bases from V and 6 bases from J; junction bases left unmatched: 4. From germline, CDR1 is PRHDT and CDR2 FYEKMQ (reference sequence). CDR3 bases: TGTGCCAGCAGCTTGGGCGGGAGGTCCGAGCAGTACTTC. Its translation is CASSLGGRSEQYF.

This chain uses TRBV7-2 with TRBJ2-7; TRBD1 or TRBD2 may be the D gene (5 bases each). The CDR3 runs 14 residues. The germline gives CDR1 SGHTA, CDR2 FQGNSA. Trimming took off 5 bases at V and 2 bases at J, with 13 bases between the two ends. CDR3 bases: TGTGCCAGCAGCCCCCGGGACGGAACCTACGAGCAGTACTTC. This gives the protein CASSPRDGTYEQYF.

The chain uses TRBV4-3 and TRBJ2-3; 13 bases align to TRBD2. V lost 4 bases, J lost 1 base, and 2 bases stayed unmatched. The length of the CDR3 is 16 residues. Germline values: CDR1 LGHNA, CDR2 YSLEER. CDR3 nucleotide sequence: TGCGCCAGCAGCCCTGGGACTAGCGGGGGCACAGATACGCAGTATTTT. Translating gives CASSPGTSGGTDTQYF.